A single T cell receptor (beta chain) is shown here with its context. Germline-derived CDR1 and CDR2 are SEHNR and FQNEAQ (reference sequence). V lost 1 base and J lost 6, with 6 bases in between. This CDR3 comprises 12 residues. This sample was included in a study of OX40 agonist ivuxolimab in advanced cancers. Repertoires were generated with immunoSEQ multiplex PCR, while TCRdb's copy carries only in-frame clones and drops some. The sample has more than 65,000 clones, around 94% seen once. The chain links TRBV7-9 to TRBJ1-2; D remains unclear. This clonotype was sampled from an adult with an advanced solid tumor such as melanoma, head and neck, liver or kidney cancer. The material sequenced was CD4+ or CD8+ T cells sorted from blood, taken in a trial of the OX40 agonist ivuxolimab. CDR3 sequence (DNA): TGTGCCAGCAGCTTAGTGTCCGATGGCTACACCTTC. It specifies CASSLVSDGYTF.